The sequence of this T cell receptor beta chain was determined in a study of shared clonotypes between healthy human individuals. About the research overall: Aged between 18 and 49, the donors were a couple of women and three men. CD8 memory received one plate per donor, CD8 naive two, CD4 memory three and CD4 naive three.

On this clone: Its antigen is undetermined.

V was cut by 7 bases and J by 2 bases, with 14 bases left in between. The germline CDR1 and CDR2 sequences are SQVTM and ANQGSEA. The CDR3 is made up of 13 amino acids. Assay: immunoSEQ multiplex PCR; the TCRdb copy retains only in-frame clones and omits some. The sample lists some 2,500,000 clones; 93% were seen once. Whole-study findings and limits: Owing to a small donor count, the genetic and exposure-history diversity represented was limited.

The sample consisted of naive CD4+ T cells from PBMCs. Subset reported: CD45RA+ positively selected. The TCR originated in a man between 18 and 29 years old in good health. Some clones in this sample may be carry-over from other donors' samples. This chain links TRBV29-1 with TRBJ1-2, with D hard to call. In nucleotides, the CDR3 is TGCAGCGCCTTCGCGGCGAGCAACTATGGCTACACCTTC. Residues: CSAFAASNYGYTF.